This paragraph covers one T cell receptor (beta chain) sequence. Its antigen is still unknown. The sort gate was single viable CD3+CD4+CD8-CD45RO+ cells for memory CD4+ T cells. Donors' CMV status reflects serum IgG against pp150, pp28, p38, p52. This sample was taken from a study of memory CD4+ T cells and cytomegalovirus serostatus. Study-wide context: Of the healthy Belgian adults, 9 or 10 were CMV seropositive and 24 seronegative.

Germline-derived CDR1 and CDR2 are KGHSH and LQKENI. V was cut by 0 bases and J by 2 bases, with 3 bases left in between. This CDR3 is built from 13 residues. Study outcomes and limitations: Suggested: most of the CMV-linked TCR signature lies in CD4+ memory cells.

In the source study's methods: Out-of-frame sequences were removed, leaving 2,000,000 or so distinct TCRbeta sequences. Produced via immunoSEQ multiplex PCR; TCRdb's table is partial and in-frame only. V and J calls and clone size are as listed in that table; D and trimming were resolved from the DNA. The sample includes some 29,000 clones, around 74% of them seen just once. The clonotype comes from an adult in good health and CMV-seronegative. Some clones in this sample may be carry-over from other donors' samples. Sequencing input: memory CD4+ T cells from blood. The chain joins TRBV18 to TRBJ2-3; no clear D. The CDR3 sequence: CASSPPVTDTQYF. CDR3 nucleotides: TGTGCCAGCTCACCACCGGTCACAGATACGCAGTATTTT.